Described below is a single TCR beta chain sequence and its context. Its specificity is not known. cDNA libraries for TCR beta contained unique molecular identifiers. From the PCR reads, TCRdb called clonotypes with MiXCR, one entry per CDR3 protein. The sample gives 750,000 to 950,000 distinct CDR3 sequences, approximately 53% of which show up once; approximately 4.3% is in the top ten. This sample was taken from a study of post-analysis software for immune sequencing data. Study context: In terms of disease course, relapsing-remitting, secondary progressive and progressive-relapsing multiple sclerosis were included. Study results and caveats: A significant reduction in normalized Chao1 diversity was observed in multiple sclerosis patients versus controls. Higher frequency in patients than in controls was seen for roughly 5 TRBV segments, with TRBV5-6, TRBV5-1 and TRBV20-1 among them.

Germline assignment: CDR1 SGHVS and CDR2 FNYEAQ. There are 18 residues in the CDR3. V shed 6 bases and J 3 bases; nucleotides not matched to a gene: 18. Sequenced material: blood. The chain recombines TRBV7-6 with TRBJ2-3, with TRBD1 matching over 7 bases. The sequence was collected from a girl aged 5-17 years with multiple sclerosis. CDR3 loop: CASSPMGTAFSVTDTQYF. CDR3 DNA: TGTGCCAGCAGTCCGATGGGGACAGCCTTCTCCGTGACAGATACGCAGTATTTT. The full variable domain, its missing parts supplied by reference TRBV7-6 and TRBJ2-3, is GAGVSQSPRYKVTKRGQDVALRCDPISGHVSLYWYRQALGQGPEFLTYFNYEAQQDKSGLPNDRFSAERPEGSISTLTIQRTEQRDSAMYRCASSPMGTAFSVTDTQYFGPGTRLTVL.